Below are 28 T cell receptor beta chains sequenced from a single sample in a study of T cell clonotyping in hematopoietic cell transplantation. Here immunoSEQ multiplex PCR was the method, and the copy in TCRdb shows in-frame clones only, minus some. The sample carries some 6,000 clones, about 73% recorded once. The sequences come from peripheral blood mononuclear cells, collected 180 days after allogeneic stem cell transplant. These receptors were taken from a male patient aged 70 to 80 who had an allogeneic stem cell transplant from an unrelated donor, so T cells may come from the graft donor. Some clones in this sample may be carry-over from other donors' samples.

The chain links TRBV19 to TRBJ1-2, with 8 bases aligning to TRBD1. CDR3 size: 14 residues. Germline CDR1 and CDR2: LNHDA and SQIVND (reference sequence). V lost 6 bases, J lost 4 bases, and 7 bases stayed unmatched. The chain's CDR3 is CASSRGPAVYGYTF. As DNA, the CDR3 is TGTGCCAGTAGCAGGGGGCCCGCAGTCTATGGCTACACCTTC.

The rearrangement uses TRBV5-6 and TRBJ2-5; 10 bases agree with TRBD1. Trimming took 1 base from V and 6 from J; bases not matched to a gene: 12. The CDR3 has 17 amino acids. Germline-derived CDR1 and CDR2 are SGHDT and YYEEEE. In nucleotides, the CDR3 is TGTGCCAGCAGCTTGAGGACGGGACAGGGGATCATCCAGACCCAGTACTTC. Its protein product is CASSLRTGQGIIQTQYF.

The J gene is TRBJ1-1, the V gene TRBV28; D is unclear. The CDR3 has 14 residues. Per the germline V gene, CDR1 is MDHEN and CDR2 is SYDVKM. V was pared by 9 bases and J by 5 bases, with 19 bases between. The CDR3: CASRPAHRRTEAFF. The CDR3 DNA sequence: TGTGCCAGTAGGCCGGCTCACCGCAGGACTGAAGCTTTCTTT.

The gene calls are TRBV5-1 and TRBJ1-1; D might be TRBD1 (6 bases). The germline gives CDR1 SGHRS, CDR2 YFSETQ. The CDR3 extends over 15 amino acids. V lost 0 bases and J 1 base, leaving 10 bases between the germline ends. The CDR3 sequence is CASSLEGQRNTEAFF. Written as DNA, the CDR3 is TGCGCCAGCAGCTTGGAGGGACAAAGGAACACTGAAGCTTTCTTT. The full variable domain, with the rest looked up from reference TRBV5-1 and TRBJ1-1, is KAGVTQTPRYLIKTRGQQVTLSCSPISGHRSVSWYQQTPGQGLQFLFEYFSETQRNKGNFPGRFSGRQFSNSRSEMNVSTLELGDSALYLCASSLEGQRNTEAFFGQGTRLTVV.

The rearrangement links TRBV5-6 to TRBJ1-4; a possible D gene is TRBD1 (6 bases). Germline V gives CDR1 SGHDT, CDR2 YYEEEE. V lost 3 bases and J lost 5, with 26 bases in between. The CDR3 is 19 amino acids. The CDR3 nucleotides read TGTGCCAGCAGCTCTTTGGGGGGCCCCTTCCCCACCATCAATGAAAAACTGTTTTTT. It encodes CASSSLGGPFPTINEKLFF.

Sample share makes this clone medium-sized. J is TRBJ2-1 and V is TRBV2; possibly TRBD2 for D (6 bases). The V end lost 7 bases, the J end lost 9 bases, and 16 bases lay between the germline ends. Germline V gene lookup returns CDR1 SNHLY and CDR2 FYNNEI. The CDR3 extends over 13 amino acids. The CDR3 here is CASTGTALGEQFF. Here the CDR3 DNA reads TGTGCCAGCACCGGGACTGCGCTCGGTGAGCAGTTCTTC. Complete variable domain (other parts from reference TRBV2 and TRBJ2-1): EPEVTQTPSHQVTQMGQEVILRCVPISNHLYFYWYRQILGQKVEFLVSFYNNEISEKSEIFDDQFSVERPDGSNFTLKIRSTKLEDSAMYFCASTGTALGEQFFGPGTRLTVL.

The rearrangement links TRBV10-3 to TRBJ1-1; D may be TRBD1 (6 bases). V was clipped by 2 bases and J by 4 bases, with 23 bases between them. CDR3 length equals 18 residues. Germline loops: CDR1 ENHRY, CDR2 SYGVKD. The CDR3 bases are TGTGCCATCAGTGAGCCCAACCAACGGGGGGGGGCTACCACTGAAGCTTTCTTT. It yields the protein CAISEPNQRGGATTEAFF.

The rearrangement joins TRBV30 to TRBJ2-1; D remains ambiguous. V lost 4 bases, J lost 0 bases, and 10 bases lay in between. CDR3 length: 14 amino acids. Germline assignment: CDR1 GTSNPN and CDR2 SVGIG (reference sequence). The CDR3 sequence is CAWKAWSSYNEQFF. The CDR3 region has the DNA TGTGCCTGGAAAGCGTGGAGCTCCTACAATGAGCAGTTCTTC. Looking up the rest from reference TRBV30 and TRBJ2-1 gives the full variable domain: SQTIHQWPATLVQPVGSPLSLECTVEGTSNPNLYWYRQAAGRGLQLLFYSVGIGQISSEVPQNLSASRPQDRQFILSSKKLLLSDSGFYLCAWKAWSSYNEQFFGPGTRLTVL.

The chain couples TRBV28 to TRBJ1-2, with a weak D call TRBD1 (6 bases). Germline CDR1 and CDR2: MDHEN and SYDVKM. This CDR3 contains 16 residues. Trimming took off 4 bases at V and 5 bases at J, with 20 bases between the two ends. CDR3 coding DNA: TGTGCCAGCAGTTCCGACAGGTCCCTACTCCTTTATGGCTACACCTTC. Amino acid sequence: CASSSDRSLLLYGYTF.

V and J are TRBV29-1 and TRBJ2-7, with no clear D. CDR1 is SQVTM, CDR2 ANQGSEA, per germline. V was shortened by 6 bases and J by 3 bases, with 9 bases between the two germline ends. This CDR3 contains 11 residues. DNA for the CDR3: TGCAGCGTACAGTGGGGCTACGAGCAGTACTTC. Translating it yields CSVQWGYEQYF.

This clone is medium-sized within its sample. The rearrangement uses TRBV28 and TRBJ2-1; tentative D call: TRBD2 (5 bases). The ends were cut back, 10 bases at V and 15 bases at J, with 16 bases in the middle. CDR3 size: 10 residues. Germline lookup yields CDR1 MDHEN and CDR2 SYDVKM. CDR3 DNA sequence: TGTGCCACCCATTTGGGAGATTGGTTCTTC. The encoded protein is CATHLGDWFF.

This clone has a handful of counts. The rearrangement uses TRBV18 and TRBJ2-7; 7 bases agree with TRBD1. Losses at the gene ends were 6 bases for V and 4 bases for J; bases not matched to a gene: 6. The germline CDR1 and CDR2 sequences are KGHSH and LQKENI. This CDR3 has 13 amino acids. CDR3 sequence (DNA): TGTGCCAGCTCCAGGGGGTCCCTTTACGAGCAGTACTTC. Its translation is CASSRGSLYEQYF.

This rearrangement joins TRBV11-3 to TRBJ2-1, with D possibly TRBD1 on 6 matching bases. CDR3 length equals 14 residues. Trimming pared 5 bases from V and 3 bases from J, leaving 11 bases between. Germline CDR1 and CDR2: SGHNT and YENEEA. The CDR3 sequence: CASSAPDSYNEQFF. The CDR3 DNA is TGTGCCAGCAGCGCCCCGGACAGCTACAATGAGCAGTTCTTC.

Here the CDR3 reads CASSYQGANTEAFF. Written as DNA, the CDR3 is TGTGCCAGCAGTTACCAGGGGGCGAATACTGAAGCTTTCTTT. The chain carries TRBV6-5 and TRBJ1-1; 8 nucleotides align to TRBD1. Trimming at V came to 2 bases and at J to 5 bases, leaving 4 bases not matched to a gene. This CDR3 has 14 residues. The germline V gene has CDR1 MNHEY and CDR2 SVGAGI.

V gene TRBV25-1 combines with J gene TRBJ2-5; TRBD2 is a possible D gene (5 bases). Between the trimmed V and J ends, which lost 3 bases and 4 bases, there was a span of 12 bases. Germline assignment: CDR1 MGHDK and CDR2 SYGVNS. The CDR3 consists of 14 residues. CDR3 in DNA: TGTGCCAGCAGTGACCTCGGGGAGTCAGAGACCCAGTACTTC. This translates into CASSDLGESETQYF.

This chain uses TRBV29-1 with TRBJ1-1; D is possibly TRBD1 (6 bases). CDR1 SQVTM and CDR2 ANQGSEA come from the germline V gene. Trimming took off 6 bases at V and 0 bases at J, with 11 bases between the two ends. This CDR3 comprises 13 residues. CDR3 sequence reads: CSVAGHVNTEAFF. The CDR3 DNA reads TGCAGCGTCGCGGGACACGTGAACACTGAAGCTTTCTTT.

This sequence joins TRBV27 and TRBJ2-5; 12 bases are shared with TRBD2. The CDR3 spans 18 residues. With V trimmed by 3 bases and J by 0 bases, 8 bases remained unmatched. The germline gives CDR1 MNHEY, CDR2 SMNVEV (reference sequence). The CDR3 DNA follows: TGTGCCAGCAGTTTTGATACTAGCGGGAGGAGTCACCAAGAGACCCAGTACTTC. It is translated as CASSFDTSGRSHQETQYF.

This clone has a handful of counts. The V gene is TRBV5-6, the J gene TRBJ2-7, with D possibly being TRBD2 (6 bases). The V end lost 4 bases, the J end lost 4 bases, and 9 bases lay between the germline ends. Germline CDR1 SGHDT, CDR2 YYEEEE. The CDR3 length is 12 residues. The CDR3 nucleotides read TGTGCCAGCAGCCCCGGAGGGTACGAGCAGTACTTC. This sequence encodes CASSPGGYEQYF.

The chain is built from TRBV5-1 and TRBJ2-7; D is perhaps TRBD2 (6 bases). Germline-derived CDR1 and CDR2 are SGHRS and YFSETQ. Trimming took 4 bases from V and 0 from J, leaving 11 bases between them. CDR3 length: 14 residues. CDR3 region: CASSLGLNSYEQYF. The CDR3 nucleotides read TGCGCCAGCAGCCTGGGACTCAACTCCTACGAGCAGTACTTC.

The V call is TRBV7-2, the J call TRBJ2-7, with a possible D match to TRBD2 (6 bases). CDR1 and CDR2 (germline): SGHTA, FQGNSA. The CDR3 has 14 residues. V shed 6 bases and J shed 6 bases, with 18 bases lying between them. CDR3 coding DNA: TGTGCCAGCAGTCACACTACGGAGGGTGGCGAGCAGTACTTC. Translating gives CASSHTTEGGEQYF.

The chain combines TRBV28 with TRBJ1-5; D gene ambiguous. The ends were cut back, 7 bases at V and 5 bases at J, with 6 bases in the middle. Germline-derived CDR1 and CDR2 are MDHEN and SYDVKM. CDR3 size: 11 residues. CDR3 nucleotides: TGTGCCAGCAAGCGGGATCAGCCCCAGCATTTT. The encoded protein is CASKRDQPQHF.

This chain joins TRBV28 and TRBJ2-1; TRBD1 might be the D (6 bases). The CDR3 spans 15 residues. CDR1 is MDHEN, CDR2 SYDVKM, per germline. Trimming removed 5 bases from V and 2 bases from J, with 13 bases in between. For the CDR3, the DNA is TGTGCCAGCAGTCCTACTTGGACAGCCTACAATGAGCAGTTCTTC. Residues: CASSPTWTAYNEQFF.

This clone was observed a few times. This rearrangement joins TRBV21-1 to TRBJ1-1. TRBV21-1 is listed as a pseudogene. This CDR3 spans 11 amino acids. DNA of the CDR3: TGTGCCAGCAGGCAAGCTCCTGAAGCTTTCTTT. It codes for CASRQAPEAFF.

The V gene is TRBV2, the J gene TRBJ2-5; D may match TRBD1 or TRBD2 (5 bases each). Trimming cost V 6 bases and J 1 base, with 12 bases left between them. The CDR3 is made up of 14 amino acids. In germline, CDR1 is SNHLY, CDR2 FYNNEI. CDR3 nucleotides: TGTGCCAGCAGCCCCGGGACCGCCCAAGAGACCCAGTACTTC. This sequence encodes CASSPGTAQETQYF.

The gene calls are TRBV21-1 and TRBJ1-4. TRBV21-1 is described as a pseudogene. The CDR3 is 12 residues long. The CDR3 is CASSKTATHFHF. The CDR3 nucleotides are TGTGCCAGCAGCAAAACGGCGACCCATTTTCACTTT.

This clone is categorized as medium-sized. This chain links TRBV10-3 with TRBJ1-1; TRBD1 matches 8 bases. This CDR3 has 15 residues. The germline V gene encodes CDR1 ENHRY and CDR2 SYGVKD. V dropped 2 bases and J dropped 8; count of bases not matched to a gene: 10. The chain's CDR3 is CAISEGRSGGFEAFF. In nucleotides, the CDR3 is TGTGCCATCAGTGAGGGGAGGTCAGGGGGCTTCGAAGCTTTCTTT.

The chain joins TRBV15 to TRBJ1-1; perhaps TRBD1 as D (6 bases). Trimming removed 3 bases from V and 0 bases from J, with 17 bases in between. The CDR3 contains 17 residues. From germline, CDR1 is LNHNV and CDR2 YYDKDF (reference sequence). The DNA for the CDR3 is TGTGCCACCAGCAGGAGGGGGACGGCCCCTATGAACACTGAAGCTTTCTTT. The encoded protein is CATSRRGTAPMNTEAFF.

This clone showed up just a few times. The V and J genes are TRBV6-1 and TRBJ2-7; maybe TRBD1 (5 bases). The length of the CDR3 is 14 residues. V lost 1 base to trimming and J lost 3 bases, with 10 bases between them. Germline V gives CDR1 MNHNS, CDR2 SASEGT. CDR3 sequence reads: CASSEVRVGYEQYF. The CDR3, as DNA: TGTGCCAGCAGTGAAGTCAGGGTCGGCTACGAGCAGTACTTC.